The clone carrying this T cell receptor (beta chain) is a singleton in its sample. Its antigen is undetermined. This entry comes from a study of Tregs in tolerant kidney transplant recipients. Study-level findings and limits: Tregs expanded with activated donor B cells seemed most donor-specific.

The germline gives CDR1 SGHAT, CDR2 FQNNGV. The V end was cut by 5 bases, the J end by 7 bases, with 18 bases between. CDR3 length equals 15 residues. The assay was immunoSEQ multiplex PCR, and TCRdb's table has in-frame clones only and misses some. In the table there are roughly 16,000 clones, about two thirds of which are singletons. The sequencing input was Tregs from blood cultured with allogeneic cells. The clonotype originates from a human donor in good health. This chain links TRBV11-2 with TRBJ2-1, with a weak D call TRBD2 (6 bases). This CDR3 reads CASSRWRAGENEQFF. The CDR3 DNA is TGTGCCAGCAGCCGATGGAGGGCCGGGGAGAATGAGCAGTTCTTC.